Detailed here is one T cell receptor beta chain. Its antigen remains unknown. TCRdb's copy holds only in-frame clones and misses some; the assay was immunoSEQ multiplex PCR. The table records over 30,000 clones, 78% of them present only once. The data originate from a study of T cells in localized non-small cell lung cancer. Broader study findings: Higher T cell density in the blood was associated with longer overall survival, whereas higher adjacent-lung clonality associated with shorter survival.

Germline CDR1 SGHDN, CDR2 FVKESK. V was shortened by 6 bases and J by 1 base, with 10 bases between the two germline ends. This CDR3 is 14 amino acids long. The receptor comes from a male donor aged 60 or over with stage II squamous cell lung carcinoma. The V gene is TRBV14, the J gene TRBJ1-5, with D uncertain. This specimen consisted of peripheral blood, obtained before any cancer treatment. CDR3 sequence (DNA): TGTGCCAGCAGTCCTCTTGGCAGCAATCAGCCCCAGCATTTT. It is translated as CASSPLGSNQPQHF.